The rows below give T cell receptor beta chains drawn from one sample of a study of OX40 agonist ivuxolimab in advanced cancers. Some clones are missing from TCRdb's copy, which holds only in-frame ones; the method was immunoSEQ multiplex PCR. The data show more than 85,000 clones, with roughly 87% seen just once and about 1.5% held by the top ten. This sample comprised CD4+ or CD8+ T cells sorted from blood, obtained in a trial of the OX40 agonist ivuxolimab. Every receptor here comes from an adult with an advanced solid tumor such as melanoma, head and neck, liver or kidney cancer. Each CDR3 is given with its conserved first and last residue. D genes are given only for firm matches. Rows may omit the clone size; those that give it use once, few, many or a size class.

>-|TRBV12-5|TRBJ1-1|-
TGTGCTAGTGCCCTGGGTGAGGGCACTGAAGCTTTCTTT
CASALGEGTEAFF
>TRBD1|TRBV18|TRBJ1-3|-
TGTGCCAGCTCACAAGACAGGGGCTCTGGAAACACCATATATTTT
CASSQDRGSGNTIYF
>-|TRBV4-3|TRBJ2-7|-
TGCGCCAGCAGCCAAGATCCTAGGCAGGGTTTTTACGAGCAGTACTTC
CASSQDPRQGFYEQYF
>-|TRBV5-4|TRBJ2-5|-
TGTGCCAGCAGCGGGCGGACCGGCCCAGAGACCCAGTACTTC
CASSGRTGPETQYF
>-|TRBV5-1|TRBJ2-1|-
TGCGCCAGCAGCTTGGCCTCCGACAAGGGGTATGAGCAGTTCTTC
CASSLASDKGYEQFF
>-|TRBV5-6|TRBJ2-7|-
TGTGCCAGCAGCACCGACTACCGTGGGGGTTACGAGCAGTACTTC
CASSTDYRGGYEQYF
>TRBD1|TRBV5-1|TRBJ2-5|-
TGCGCCAGCAGCTTCAACAGGGGATCCGAGACCCAGTACTTC
CASSFNRGSETQYF
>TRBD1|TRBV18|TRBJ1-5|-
TGTGCCAGCTCACCCCTGGACAGGAGAAATCAGCCCCAGCATTTT
CASSPLDRRNQPQHF
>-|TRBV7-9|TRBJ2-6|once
TGTGCCAGCAGCTTAGGTTTGGGCGGTGGGGCCAACGTCCTGACTTTC
CASSLGLGGGANVLTF
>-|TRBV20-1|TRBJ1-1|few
TGCAGTGCTAGTCGGGGCACTGAAGCTTTCTTT
CSASRGTEAFF
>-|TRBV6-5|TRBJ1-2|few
TGTGCCAGCAGTTACTCTCGTAATGGCTACACCTTC
CASSYSRNGYTF
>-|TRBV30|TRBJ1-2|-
TGTGCCTGGAGTCTCACAAGGGGCGACTATGGCTACACCTTC
CAWSLTRGDYGYTF
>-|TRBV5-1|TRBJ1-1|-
TGCGCCAGCAGCTTGTCAGGGTTGGCCACTGAAGCTTTCTTT
CASSLSGLATEAFF
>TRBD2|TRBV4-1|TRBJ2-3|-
TGCGCCAGCAGCCAAAGGGGACTAGCGGGTTTAGGCTTT
CASSQRGLAGLGF
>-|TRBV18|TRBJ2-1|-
TGTGCCGGGGCCGGGCGGGAAGCCTACAATGAGCAGTTCTTC
CAGAGREAYNEQFF
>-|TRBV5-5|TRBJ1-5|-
TGTGCCAGCAGCTTGGGGGGATACGGTCAGCCCCAGCATTTT
CASSLGGYGQPQHF
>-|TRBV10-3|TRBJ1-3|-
TGTGCCAAACGAAGGGACGGGGGAAACACCATATATTTT
CAKRRDGGNTIYF
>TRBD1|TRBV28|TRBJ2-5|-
TGTGCCAGCGGGGGACAGCAACAAGAGACCCAGTACTTC
CASGGQQQETQYF
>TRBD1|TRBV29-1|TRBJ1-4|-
TGCAGCGCACGACAGGGGGGAAGTGAAAAACTGTTTTTT
CSARQGGSEKLFF
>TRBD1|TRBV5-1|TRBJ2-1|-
TGCGCCAGCAGCTTCTTGGGGGACAGGGAGCATCGGAATGAGCAGTTCTTC
CASSFLGDREHRNEQFF
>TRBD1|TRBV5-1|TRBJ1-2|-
TGCGCCAGCAGCCCTAGCGACAGGGGGCGCGTAAGCTATGGCTACACCTTC
CASSPSDRGRVSYGYTF
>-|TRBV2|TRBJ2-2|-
TGTGCCAGCAGCGATAGGGGCTACACCGGGGAGCTGTTTTTT
CASSDRGYTGELFF
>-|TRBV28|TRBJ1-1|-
TGTGCCAGCAGTTTATTGGGGGGGGCAGAAGAAGCTTTCTTT
CASSLLGGAEEAFF
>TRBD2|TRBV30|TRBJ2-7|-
TGTGCCTGGAGTGTAAGGCTAGCGGGAGGCAGGAACGAGCAGTACTTC
CAWSVRLAGGRNEQYF
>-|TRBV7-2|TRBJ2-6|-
TGTGCCAGCAGCTTAATAGGGTTATTCTCTGGGGCCAACGTCCTGACTTTC
CASSLIGLFSGANVLTF
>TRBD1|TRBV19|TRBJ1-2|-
TGTGCCAGTAGTGTCACGACAGGGGACCGCGGTGGCTACACCTTC
CASSVTTGDRGGYTF
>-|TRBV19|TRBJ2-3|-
TGTGCCAGTAGTATGGGGCCCAGGAGCACAGATACGCAGTATTTT
CASSMGPRSTDTQYF
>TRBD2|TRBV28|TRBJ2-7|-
TGTGCCAGCAGTCTTAGCGGGAGGGTCGACGAGCAGTACTTC
CASSLSGRVDEQYF
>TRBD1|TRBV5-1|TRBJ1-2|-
TGCGCCAGCAGCCGGACAGGGGACAACTATGGCTACACCTTC
CASSRTGDNYGYTF
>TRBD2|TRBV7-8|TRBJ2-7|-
TGTGCCAGCAGCACTCACCTATTACTAGCGGGGAACTACGAGCAGTACTTC
CASSTHLLLAGNYEQYF